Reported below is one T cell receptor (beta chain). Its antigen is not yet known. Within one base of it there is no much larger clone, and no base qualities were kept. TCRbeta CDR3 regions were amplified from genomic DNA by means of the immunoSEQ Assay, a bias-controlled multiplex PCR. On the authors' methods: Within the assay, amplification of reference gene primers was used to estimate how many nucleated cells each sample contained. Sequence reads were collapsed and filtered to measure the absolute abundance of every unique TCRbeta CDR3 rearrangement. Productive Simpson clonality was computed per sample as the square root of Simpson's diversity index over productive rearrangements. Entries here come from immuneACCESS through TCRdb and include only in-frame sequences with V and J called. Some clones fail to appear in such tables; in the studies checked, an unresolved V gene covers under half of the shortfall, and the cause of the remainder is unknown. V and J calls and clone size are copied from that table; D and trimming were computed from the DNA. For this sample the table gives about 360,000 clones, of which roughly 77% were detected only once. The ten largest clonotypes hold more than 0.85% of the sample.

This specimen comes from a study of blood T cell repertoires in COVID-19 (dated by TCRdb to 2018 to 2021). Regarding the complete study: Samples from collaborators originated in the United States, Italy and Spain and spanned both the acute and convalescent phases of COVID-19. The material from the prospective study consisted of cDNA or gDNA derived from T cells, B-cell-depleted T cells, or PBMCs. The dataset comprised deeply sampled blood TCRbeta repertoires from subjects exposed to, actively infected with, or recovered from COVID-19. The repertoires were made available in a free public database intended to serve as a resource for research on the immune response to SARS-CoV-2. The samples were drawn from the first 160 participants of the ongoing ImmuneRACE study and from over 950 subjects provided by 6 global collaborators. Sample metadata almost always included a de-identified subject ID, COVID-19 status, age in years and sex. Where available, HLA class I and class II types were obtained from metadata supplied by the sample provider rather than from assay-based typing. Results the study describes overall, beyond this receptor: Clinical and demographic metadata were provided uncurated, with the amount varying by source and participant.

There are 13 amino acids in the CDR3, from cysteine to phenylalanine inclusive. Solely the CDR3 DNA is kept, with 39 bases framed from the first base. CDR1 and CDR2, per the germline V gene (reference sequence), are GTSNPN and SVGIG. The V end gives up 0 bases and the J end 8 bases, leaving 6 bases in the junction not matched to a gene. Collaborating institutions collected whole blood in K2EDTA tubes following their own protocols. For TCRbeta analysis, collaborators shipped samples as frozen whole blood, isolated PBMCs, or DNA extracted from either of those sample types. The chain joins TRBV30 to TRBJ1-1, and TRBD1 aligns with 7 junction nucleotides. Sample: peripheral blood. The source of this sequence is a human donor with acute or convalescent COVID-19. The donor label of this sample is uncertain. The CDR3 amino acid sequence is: CAWSVEGALEAFF. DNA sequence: TGTGCCTGGAGTGTGGAGGGGGCGCTGGAAGCTTTCTTT.